A single sample gave rise to the 13 T cell receptor beta chains below, sequenced in a study of T cells after yellow fever vaccination. In TCRdb, the 5' RACE reads were re-called with MiXCR into one record per CDR3 protein. The sample has 620,000 or so distinct CDR3 sequences, roughly a sixth seen once. Sample: PBMCs, taken 5 days after the first yellow fever vaccination. These receptors were collected from a man aged 18-30 years who received the YFV17D yellow fever vaccine.

This clonotype appeared a few times. The chain recombines TRBV5-1 with TRBJ2-5; no clear D gene. CDR1 and CDR2 from the germline V gene are SGHRS and YFSETQ. The V end lost 3 bases, the J end lost 3 bases, and 9 bases lay between the germline ends. The CDR3 totals 13 residues. The CDR3 bases are TGCGCCAGCAGCTCACTCCGGGAAGAGACCCAGTACTTC. It specifies CASSSLREETQYF.

This clonotype has more than one count but fewer than ten. The genes are TRBV4-2 and TRBJ1-5; 7 nucleotides line up with TRBD1. The CDR3 is 16 amino acids. V was clipped by 1 base and J by 9 bases; unmatched bases: 12. Looked up from germline, CDR1 is LGHNA and CDR2 is YNFKEQ. CDR3 loop: CASSQGGQVGRGPQHF. In DNA, the CDR3 is TGTGCCAGCAGCCAAGGTGGACAGGTTGGGAGGGGGCCCCAGCATTTT.

The gene calls are TRBV5-1 and TRBJ2-5; the D is unclear. CDR1 and CDR2 from the germline V gene are SGHRS and YFSETQ. This CDR3 is built from 13 residues. V was shortened by 5 bases and J by 2 bases, with 10 bases between the two germline ends. As DNA, the CDR3 is TGCGCCAGCAGTGGCAACTGGCAAGAGACCCAGTACTTC. Residues: CASSGNWQETQYF.

This chain's CDR3 is CAIREEHSPLHF. Written as DNA, the CDR3 is TGTGCCATCAGGGAAGAGCATTCACCCCTCCACTTT. The chain couples TRBV10-3 to TRBJ1-6; D ambiguous. V was clipped by 6 bases and J by 8 bases, with 8 bases between them. CDR3 length: 12 amino acids. Germline V gene sequence: CDR1 ENHRY, CDR2 SYGVKD.

This clonotype was detected a few times. The V and J genes are TRBV15 and TRBJ1-5; no clear D gene. The ends were cut back, 5 bases at V and 1 base at J, with 6 bases in the middle. The germline V gene has CDR1 LNHNV and CDR2 YYDKDF (reference sequence). The CDR3 spans 13 residues. DNA for the CDR3: TGTGCCACCAGCGCAGCGAGCAATCAGCCCCAGCATTTT. Protein product: CATSAASNQPQHF.

The chain recombines TRBV5-5 with TRBJ1-5; possible D gene TRBD1, 6 bases. CDR1 is SGHKS and CDR2 is YYEKEE in the germline V gene (reference sequence). The CDR3 extends over 15 amino acids. Trimming cost V 0 bases and J 5 bases, with 12 bases left between them. CDR3 sequence: CASSLGQARHQPQHF. CDR3 sequence (DNA): TGTGCCAGCAGCTTGGGACAGGCCAGGCATCAGCCCCAGCATTTT.

The rearrangement links TRBV10-3 to TRBJ2-1; 7 bases fit TRBD2. The CDR3 consists of 14 residues. Germline V gene data show CDR1 as ENHRY and CDR2 as SYGVKD. J lost 6 bases, V lost 3 bases, and 5 bases had no gene match. The CDR3 region has the DNA TGTGCCATCAGTGACTCTAGCGGCGCCAATGAGCAGTTCTTC. As protein: CAISDSSGANEQFF.

In its sample, this clonotype was seen once. J is TRBJ2-2 and V is TRBV7-3; 8 positions match TRBD2. The CDR3 contains 13 residues. The J segment lost 6 bases and the V segment lost 6 bases, leaving 3 bases of the junction unmatched. Per germline, CDR1 SGHTA and CDR2 FQGTGA. The CDR3 sequence is CASREAGAGELFF. CDR3 sequence (DNA): TGTGCCAGCAGGGAAGCGGGGGCCGGGGAGCTGTTTTTT.

V is TRBV20-1 and J is TRBJ1-3, with D unresolved. Trimming pared 5 bases from V and 0 bases from J, leaving 11 bases between. Germline V CDR1 and CDR2: DFQATT, SNEGSKA (reference sequence). This CDR3 region has 14 residues. The chain's CDR3 is CSAQDVHSGNTIYF. DNA of the CDR3: TGCAGTGCTCAGGACGTACACTCTGGAAACACCATATATTTT.

This chain links TRBV4-1 with TRBJ2-5; D is undetermined. This CDR3 comprises 16 residues. CDR1 is MGHRA, CDR2 YSYEKL, per germline. Trimming removed 0 bases at V and 5 bases at J, with 16 bases between. CDR3 bases: TGCGCCAGCAGCCAAGATCTGCAGTGGGCCCGCGAGACCCAGTACTTC. Translated: CASSQDLQWARETQYF.

The chain carries TRBV4-3 and TRBJ1-6; 7 nucleotides agree with TRBD1. From germline, CDR1 is LGHNA and CDR2 YSLEER. The CDR3 has 17 residues. The junction had 12 bases not matched to a gene; V was cut back by 0 bases and J by 10 bases. The CDR3 DNA follows: TGCGCCAGCAGCCAAGAAGGTGGCAGGGGGAATCGATCACCCCTCCACTTT. It codes for CASSQEGGRGNRSPLHF.

The chain carries TRBV4-3 and TRBJ2-3; no clear D gene. The CDR3 covers 17 residues. Germline V gene sequence: CDR1 LGHNA, CDR2 YSLEER. V lost 0 bases and J 5 bases, leaving 18 bases between the germline ends. The CDR3 protein is CASSQDMGFFARDTQYF. CDR3 in DNA: TGCGCCAGCAGCCAAGATATGGGGTTTTTTGCCAGAGATACGCAGTATTTT.

The chain combines TRBV29-1 with TRBJ2-1; D is possibly TRBD1 (5 bases). The CDR3 length is 11 residues. CDR1 and CDR2 from the germline V gene are SQVTM and ANQGSEA. The V and J ends lost 6 bases and 8 bases respectively, with 11 bases between them. DNA for the CDR3: TGCAGCGTAGTTCAGGGCTATGAGCAGTTCTTC. This sequence encodes CSVVQGYEQFF.